The T cell receptor (beta chain) described here comes from a study of T cell responses to AZD1222 COVID-19 vaccine. Trimming removed 4 bases from V and 12 bases from J; junction bases left unmatched: 15. The CDR3 is made up of 15 amino acids. CDR1 and CDR2 (germline): GTSNPN, SVGIG (reference sequence). Generated by immunoSEQ multiplex PCR, the TCRdb table keeps only in-frame clones and is missing some. Here the sample spans about 180,000 clones, around nine tenths being singletons. This chain links TRBV30 with TRBJ1-6; TRBD1 aligns across 7 bases. The sample was peripheral blood, taken 28 days after the second AZD1222 dose. The clonotype comes from an adult who received the AZD1222 COVID-19 vaccine. CDR3 DNA: TGTGCCTGGAATCAGCACAGGGGCCTAAGTGGACCCCTCCACTTT. Translated: CAWNQHRGLSGPLHF.